This T cell receptor beta chain emerged from a study of T cell changes during pregnancy in multiple sclerosis. Some clones are missing from TCRdb's copy, which holds only in-frame ones; the method was immunoSEQ multiplex PCR. In the table there are tens of thousands of clones, 80% to 95% of which are singletons. The TCR comes from a female donor in good health, enrolled as a control in a pregnancy study. The source material was CD4+ T cells from peripheral blood mononuclear cells, sampled after pregnancy.

The CDR3 spells CASSTGSRAPQHF. In nucleotides, the CDR3 is TGTGCCAGCAGTACAGGGTCTCGTGCGCCCCAGCATTTT. The V gene is TRBV25-1, the J gene TRBJ1-5; tentative D call: TRBD1 (6 bases). Germline assignment: CDR1 MGHDK and CDR2 SYGVNS. The V and J ends lost 5 bases and 9 bases respectively, with 14 bases between them. The CDR3 totals 13 residues.